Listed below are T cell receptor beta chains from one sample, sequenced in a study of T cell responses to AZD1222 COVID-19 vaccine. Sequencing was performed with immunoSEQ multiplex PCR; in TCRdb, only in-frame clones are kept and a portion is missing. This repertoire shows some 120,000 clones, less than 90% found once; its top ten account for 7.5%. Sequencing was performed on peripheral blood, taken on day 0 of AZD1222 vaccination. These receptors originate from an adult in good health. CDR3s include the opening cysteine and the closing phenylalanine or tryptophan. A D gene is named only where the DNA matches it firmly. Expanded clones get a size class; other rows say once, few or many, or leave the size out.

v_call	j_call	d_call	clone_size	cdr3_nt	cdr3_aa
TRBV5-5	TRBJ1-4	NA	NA	TGTGCCAGCAGCCCATGGAAGGATGAAAAACTGTTTTTT	CASSPWKDEKLFF
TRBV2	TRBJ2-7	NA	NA	TGTGCCAGCAGTGAAGAGGTTTACGAGCAGTACTTC	CASSEEVYEQYF
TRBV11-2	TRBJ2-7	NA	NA	TGTGCCAGCAGCGGAGGAGGCTACGAGCAGTACTTC	CASSGGGYEQYF
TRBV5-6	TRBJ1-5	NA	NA	TGTGCCAGCAGCTTGTTAAGGGAGATCAATCAGCCCCAGCATTTT	CASSLLREINQPQHF
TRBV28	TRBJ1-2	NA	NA	TGTGCCAGCAGTCCTGGAGGCGCCGGACACTTAAACTATGGCTACACCTTC	CASSPGGAGHLNYGYTF
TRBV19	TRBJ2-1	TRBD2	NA	TGTGCCAGTAGTTATAGCGGGATCTCCTACAATGAGCAGTTCTTC	CASSYSGISYNEQFF
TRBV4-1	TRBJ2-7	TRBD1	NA	TGCGCCAGCAGCCCACTTGGACAGGGAGGCGACGAGCAGTACTTC	CASSPLGQGGDEQYF
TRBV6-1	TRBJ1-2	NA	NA	TGTGCCAGCAGTGAAGGGGCCAACGGCTATGGCTACACCTTC	CASSEGANGYGYTF
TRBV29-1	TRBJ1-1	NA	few	TGCAGCGTCGGGAACTGGGCTGAAGCTTTCTTT	CSVGNWAEAFF
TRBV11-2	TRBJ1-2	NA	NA	TGTGCCAGCAGCCCCGCCGCGACACGGATTTACTATGGCTACACCTTC	CASSPAATRIYYGYTF
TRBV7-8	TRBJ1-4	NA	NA	TGTGCCAGCAGCTGGAATGAAAAACTGTTTTTT	CASSWNEKLFF
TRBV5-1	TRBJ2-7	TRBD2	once	TGCGCCAGCAGCTTAGGGACTAGTGGCCACGAGCAGTACTTC	CASSLGTSGHEQYF
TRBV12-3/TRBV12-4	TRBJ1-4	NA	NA	TGTGCCAGCAGTTTAGAACAGTTTGAAAAACTGTTTTTT	CASSLEQFEKLFF
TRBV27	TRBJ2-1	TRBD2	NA	TGTGCCAGCAGTTTACGGACTAGCGGGAGTGCAAACAATGAGCAGTTCTTC	CASSLRTSGSANNEQFF
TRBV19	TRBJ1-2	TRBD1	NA	TGTGCCAGCCGGTGGACAGGGGAAGGCTATGGCTACACCTTC	CASRWTGEGYGYTF
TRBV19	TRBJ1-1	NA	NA	TGTGCCAGTAGTATAGGGTCTAGATCTGAAGCTTTCTTT	CASSIGSRSEAFF
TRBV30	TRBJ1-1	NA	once	TGTGCCCAAAGGGCTAGGATGAACACTGAAGCTTTCTTT	CAQRARMNTEAFF
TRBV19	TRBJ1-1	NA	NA	TGTGCCAGTAGCCATGAGGCAGGGATGGGAGCTTTCTTT	CASSHEAGMGAFF
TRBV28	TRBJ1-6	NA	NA	TGTGCCAGCAGTTTTTTTCGGATCCCCGGCTCCTATAATTCACCCCTCCACTTT	CASSFFRIPGSYNSPLHF
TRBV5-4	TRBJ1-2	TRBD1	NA	TGTGCCAGCAGCTACGCGGGACAGGGGGCGTGGGGCTACACCTTC	CASSYAGQGAWGYTF
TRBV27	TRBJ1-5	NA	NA	TGTGCCGGGAGGTCGGTTCAGCCCCAGCATTTT	CAGRSVQPQHF
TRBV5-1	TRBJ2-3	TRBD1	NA	TGCGCCAGCAGCGAACCATACAGGGGGCGCACAGATACGCAGTATTTT	CASSEPYRGRTDTQYF
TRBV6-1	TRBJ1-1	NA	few	TGTGCCAGCAGTGAAATACAGGCATCGATGTCTGAAGCTTTCTTT	CASSEIQASMSEAFF
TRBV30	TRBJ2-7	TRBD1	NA	TGTGCCTGGGGAACAGGGGGCGAGCAGTACTTC	CAWGTGGEQYF
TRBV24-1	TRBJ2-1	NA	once	TGTGCCACCAGTGACCGGGACCGACCATACTACAATGAGCAGTTCTTC	CATSDRDRPYYNEQFF
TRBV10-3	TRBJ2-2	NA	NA	TGTGCCATCAGGCAAGAGGGGAACACCGGGGAGCTGTTTTTT	CAIRQEGNTGELFF
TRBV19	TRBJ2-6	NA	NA	TGTGCCAGTAGTATTCTTTTTCCGGGACGGATATCTGGGGCCAACGTCCTGACTTTC	CASSILFPGRISGANVLTF
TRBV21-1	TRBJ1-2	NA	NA	TGTGCCAGCACCGAGGGGGGGGGCGAGGGCTACACCTTC	CASTEGGGEGYTF
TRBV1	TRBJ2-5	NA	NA	TGCACCAGCAGCCAAGTCCGGAAAGAGACCCAGTACTTC	CTSSQVRKETQYF
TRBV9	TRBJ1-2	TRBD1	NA	TGTGCCAGCAGCGTAGTAGTTCAAGGGACAGATTATGGCTACACCTTC	CASSVVVQGTDYGYTF
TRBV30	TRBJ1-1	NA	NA	TGTGCCTGGAGTGTTGGCGGTACGAACACTGAAGCTTTCTTT	CAWSVGGTNTEAFF
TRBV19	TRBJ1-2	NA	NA	TGTGCCAGTAATGGGGGGTACTATGGCTACACCTTC	CASNGGYYGYTF
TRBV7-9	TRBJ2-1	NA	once	TGTGCCAGCAGCTTTCCCGAGGTCCCACACTCCTACAATGAGCAGTTCTTC	CASSFPEVPHSYNEQFF
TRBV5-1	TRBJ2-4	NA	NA	TGCGCCAGCAGCTTGGAAACAGGGAGTATGAACATTCAGTACTTC	CASSLETGSMNIQYF